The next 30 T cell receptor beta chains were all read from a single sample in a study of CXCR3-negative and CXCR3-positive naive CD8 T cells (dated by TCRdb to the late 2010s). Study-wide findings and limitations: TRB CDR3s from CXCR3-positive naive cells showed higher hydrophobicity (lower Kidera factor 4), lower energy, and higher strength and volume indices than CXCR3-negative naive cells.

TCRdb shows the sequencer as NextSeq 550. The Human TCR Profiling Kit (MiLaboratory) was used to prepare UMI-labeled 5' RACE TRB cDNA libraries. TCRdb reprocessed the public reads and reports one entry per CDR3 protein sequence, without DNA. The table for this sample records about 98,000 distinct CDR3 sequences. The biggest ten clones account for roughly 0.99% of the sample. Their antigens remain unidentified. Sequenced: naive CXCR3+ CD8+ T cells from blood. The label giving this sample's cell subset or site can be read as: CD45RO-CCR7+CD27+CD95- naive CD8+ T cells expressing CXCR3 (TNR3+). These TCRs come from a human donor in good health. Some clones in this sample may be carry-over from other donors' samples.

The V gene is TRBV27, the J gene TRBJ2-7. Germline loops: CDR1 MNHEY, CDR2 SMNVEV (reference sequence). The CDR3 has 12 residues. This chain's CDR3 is CASSPTAYEQYF.

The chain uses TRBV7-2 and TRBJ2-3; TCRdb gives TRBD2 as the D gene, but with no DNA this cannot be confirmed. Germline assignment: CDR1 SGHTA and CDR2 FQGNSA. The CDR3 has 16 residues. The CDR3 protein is CASSSGLSTLTDTQYF. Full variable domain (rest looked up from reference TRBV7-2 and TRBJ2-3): GAGVSQSPSNKVTEKGKDVELRCDPISGHTALYWYRQSLGQGLEFLIYFQGNSAPDKSGLPSDRFSAERTGGSVSTLTIQRTQQEDSAVYLCASSSGLSTLTDTQYFGPGTRLTVL.

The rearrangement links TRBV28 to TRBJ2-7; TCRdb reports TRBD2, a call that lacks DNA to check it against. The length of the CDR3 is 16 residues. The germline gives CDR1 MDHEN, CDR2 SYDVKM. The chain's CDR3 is CASSLRAGGGGYEQYF.

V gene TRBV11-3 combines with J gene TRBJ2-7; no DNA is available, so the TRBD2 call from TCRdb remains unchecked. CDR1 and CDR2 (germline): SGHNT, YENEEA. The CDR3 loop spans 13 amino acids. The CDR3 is CASGSGVSYEQYF.

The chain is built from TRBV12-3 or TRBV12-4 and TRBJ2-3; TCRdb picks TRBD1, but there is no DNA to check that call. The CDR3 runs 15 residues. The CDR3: CASSPLGGHTDTQYF.

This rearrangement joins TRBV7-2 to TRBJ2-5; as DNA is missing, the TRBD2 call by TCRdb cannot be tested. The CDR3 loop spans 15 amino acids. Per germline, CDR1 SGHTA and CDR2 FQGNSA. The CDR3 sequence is CASSRINGPRETQYF. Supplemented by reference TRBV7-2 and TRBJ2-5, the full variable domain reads GAGVSQSPSNKVTEKGKDVELRCDPISGHTALYWYRQSLGQGLEFLIYFQGNSAPDKSGLPSDRFSAERTGGSVSTLTIQRTQQEDSAVYLCASSRINGPRETQYFGPGTRLLVL.

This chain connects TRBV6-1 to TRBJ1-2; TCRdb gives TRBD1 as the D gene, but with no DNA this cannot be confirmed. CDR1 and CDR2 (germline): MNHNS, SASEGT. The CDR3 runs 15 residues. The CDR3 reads CASREGARPNYGYTF.

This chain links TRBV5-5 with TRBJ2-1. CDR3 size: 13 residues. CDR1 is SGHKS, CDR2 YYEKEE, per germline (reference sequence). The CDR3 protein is CASSIWSISEQFF.

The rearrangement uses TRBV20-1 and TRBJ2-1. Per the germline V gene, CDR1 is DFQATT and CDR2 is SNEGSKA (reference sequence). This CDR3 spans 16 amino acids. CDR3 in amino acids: CSARDPSTNSYNEQFF.

Here the CDR3 reads CASSVVPTYEQYF. The rearrangement joins TRBV9 to TRBJ2-7. CDR3 length: 13 residues. Germline V gene sequence: CDR1 SGDLS, CDR2 YYNGEE.

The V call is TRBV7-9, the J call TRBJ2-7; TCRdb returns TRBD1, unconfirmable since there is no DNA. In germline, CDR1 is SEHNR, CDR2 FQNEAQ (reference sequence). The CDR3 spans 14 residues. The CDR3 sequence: CASSLPDRGYEQYF.

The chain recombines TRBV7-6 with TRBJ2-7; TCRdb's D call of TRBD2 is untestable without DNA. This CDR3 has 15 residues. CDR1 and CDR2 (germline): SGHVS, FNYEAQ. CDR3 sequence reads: CASSMERGSSYEQYF.

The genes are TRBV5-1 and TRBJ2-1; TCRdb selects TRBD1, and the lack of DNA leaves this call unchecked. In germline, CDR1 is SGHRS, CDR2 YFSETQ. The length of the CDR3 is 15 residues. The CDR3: CASSLTGGSRDEQFF.

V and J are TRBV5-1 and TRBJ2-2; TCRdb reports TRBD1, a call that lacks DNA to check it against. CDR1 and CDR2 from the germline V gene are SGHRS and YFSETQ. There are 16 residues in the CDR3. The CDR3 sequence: CASSLTTGEGTGELFF.

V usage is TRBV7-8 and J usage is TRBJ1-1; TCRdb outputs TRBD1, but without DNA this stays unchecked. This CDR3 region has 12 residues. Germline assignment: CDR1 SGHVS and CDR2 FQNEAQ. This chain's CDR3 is CASRLIQGEAFF.

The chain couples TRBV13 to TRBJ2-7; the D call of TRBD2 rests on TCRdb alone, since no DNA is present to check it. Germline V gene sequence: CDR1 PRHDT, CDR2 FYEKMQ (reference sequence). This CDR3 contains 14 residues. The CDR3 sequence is CASSLGEGVYEQYF.

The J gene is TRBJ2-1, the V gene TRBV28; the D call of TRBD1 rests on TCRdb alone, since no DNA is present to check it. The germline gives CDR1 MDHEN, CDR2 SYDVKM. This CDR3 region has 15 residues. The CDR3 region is CASSLIDRGSDEQFF.

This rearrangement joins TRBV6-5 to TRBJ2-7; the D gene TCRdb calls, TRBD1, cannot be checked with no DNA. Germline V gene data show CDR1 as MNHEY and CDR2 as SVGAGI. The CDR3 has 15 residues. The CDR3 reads CASSYRDRGNDEQYF.

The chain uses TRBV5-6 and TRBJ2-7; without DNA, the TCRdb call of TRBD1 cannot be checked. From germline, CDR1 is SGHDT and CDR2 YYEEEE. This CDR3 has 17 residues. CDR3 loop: CASSLGTGSRNGYEQYF.

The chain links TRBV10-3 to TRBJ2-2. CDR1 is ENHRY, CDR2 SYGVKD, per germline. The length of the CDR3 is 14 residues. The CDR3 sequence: CAIRKTDDTGELFF.

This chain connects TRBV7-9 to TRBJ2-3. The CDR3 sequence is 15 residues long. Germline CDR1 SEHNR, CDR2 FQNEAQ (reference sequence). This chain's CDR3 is CASSALNRGTDTQYF.

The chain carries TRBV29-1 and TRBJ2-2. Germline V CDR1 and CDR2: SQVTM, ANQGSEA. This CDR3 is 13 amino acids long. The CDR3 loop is CSVEGESTGELFF.

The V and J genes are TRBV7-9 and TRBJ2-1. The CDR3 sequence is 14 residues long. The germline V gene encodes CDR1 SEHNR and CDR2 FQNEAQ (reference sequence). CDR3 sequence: CASSLPNLSGEQFF.

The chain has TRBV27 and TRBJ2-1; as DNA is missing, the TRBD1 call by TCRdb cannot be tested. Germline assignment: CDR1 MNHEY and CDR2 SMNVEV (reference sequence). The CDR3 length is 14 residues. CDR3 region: CASRRDSSYNEQFF.

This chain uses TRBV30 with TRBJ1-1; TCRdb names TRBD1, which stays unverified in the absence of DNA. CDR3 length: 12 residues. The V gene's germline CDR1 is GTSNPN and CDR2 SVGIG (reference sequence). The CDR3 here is CALWTGNTEAFF.

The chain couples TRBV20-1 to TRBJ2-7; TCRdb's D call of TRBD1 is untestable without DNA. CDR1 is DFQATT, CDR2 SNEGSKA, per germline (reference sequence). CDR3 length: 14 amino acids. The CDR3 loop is CSASPPGVDHEQYF.

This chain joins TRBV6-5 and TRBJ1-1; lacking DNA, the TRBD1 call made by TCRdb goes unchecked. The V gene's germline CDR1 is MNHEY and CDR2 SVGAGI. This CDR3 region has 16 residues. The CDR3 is CASSSVHRVGMAEAFF.

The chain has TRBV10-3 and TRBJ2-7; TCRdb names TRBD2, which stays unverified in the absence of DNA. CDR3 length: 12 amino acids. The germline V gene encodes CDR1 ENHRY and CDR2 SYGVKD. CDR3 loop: CAISDPPNEQYF.

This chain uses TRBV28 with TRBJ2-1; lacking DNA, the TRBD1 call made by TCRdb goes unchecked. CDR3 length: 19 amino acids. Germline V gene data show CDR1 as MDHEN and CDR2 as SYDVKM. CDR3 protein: CASRAGPRRQGRTYNEQFF.

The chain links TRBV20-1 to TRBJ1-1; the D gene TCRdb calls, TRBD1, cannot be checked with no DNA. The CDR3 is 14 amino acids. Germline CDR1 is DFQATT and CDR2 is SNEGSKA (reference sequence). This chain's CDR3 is CSARDPDSQIEAFF.